Listed here are 31 T cell receptor beta chains from one sample, sequenced in a study of blood T cell repertoires in COVID-19. Profiled with immunoSEQ multiplex PCR; TCRdb holds only in-frame clones, not every one. The sample lists fewer than 180,000 clones; about nine tenths were seen once. Sequencing was performed on peripheral blood. The receptors were gathered from a woman in her sixties with active or convalescent COVID-19.

The chain combines TRBV11-3 with TRBJ2-3; D remains ambiguous. The germline V gene has CDR1 SGHNT and CDR2 YENEEA. Trimming took 6 bases from V and 4 from J, leaving 11 bases between them. The CDR3 has 13 amino acids. CDR3 residues: CASSLRSADTQYF. Written as DNA, the CDR3 is TGTGCCAGCAGTCTAAGATCGGCAGATACGCAGTATTTT.

The chain joins TRBV6-2 or TRBV6-3 to TRBJ1-5; D call uncertain. Trimming cost V 3 bases and J 5 bases, with 8 bases left between them. Germline CDR1 and CDR2: MNHEY and SVGEGT. The CDR3 sequence is 13 residues long. CDR3 residues: CASSYVLDQPQHF. Here the CDR3 DNA reads TGTGCCAGCAGTTATGTACTTGATCAGCCCCAGCATTTT.

The chain is built from TRBV18 and TRBJ1-5, with TRBD1 identical over 7 bases. The J segment lost 7 bases and the V segment lost 2 bases, leaving 5 bases of the junction unmatched. Germline assignment: CDR1 KGHSH and CDR2 LQKENI. This CDR3 comprises 14 residues. CDR3 protein: CASSPFRTGQPQHF. CDR3 DNA: TGTGCCAGCTCACCATTTAGGACAGGCCAGCCCCAGCATTTT.

This clone came up once. The J gene is TRBJ1-5, the V gene TRBV6-6, with D perhaps matching TRBD1 (6 bases). Trimming pared 5 bases from V and 4 bases from J, leaving 12 bases between. This CDR3 is 14 amino acids long. Germline-derived CDR1 and CDR2 are MNHNY and SVGAGI (reference sequence). CDR3 sequence reads: CASSLDRSNQPQHF. For the CDR3, the DNA is TGTGCCAGCAGTCTGGACAGATCGAATCAGCCCCAGCATTTT.

The V gene is TRBV18, the J gene TRBJ1-5, with TRBD1 as a possible D gene (6 bases). Germline V gene sequence: CDR1 KGHSH, CDR2 LQKENI. CDR3 length equals 21 residues. Trimming stripped 2 bases from V and 0 bases from J, with 26 bases between. The CDR3 region is CASSPSPLRDGGPDSNQPQHF. CDR3 coding DNA: TGTGCCAGCTCACCATCCCCGCTTAGAGACGGGGGGCCCGATAGCAATCAGCCCCAGCATTTT.

DNA of the CDR3: TGTGCCAGCAGTGTTGCGAATCAGCCCCAGCATTTT. This codes for CASSVANQPQHF. This chain links TRBV2 with TRBJ1-5, with no clear D. V shed 4 bases and J shed 4 bases, with 5 bases lying between them. Germline CDR1 reads SNHLY; CDR2 reads FYNNEI. This CDR3 has 12 amino acids.

The chain is built from TRBV6-5 and TRBJ1-1, with TRBD1 as a possible D gene (5 bases). V lost 8 bases and J 4 bases, leaving 17 bases between the germline ends. The CDR3 is made up of 14 amino acids. Germline CDR1 reads MNHEY; CDR2 reads SVGAGI. The CDR3 loop is CASRRGAGVTEAFF. The CDR3 DNA is TGTGCCAGCCGTCGCGGGGCGGGAGTCACTGAAGCTTTCTTT.

The V and J genes are TRBV12-3 or TRBV12-4 and TRBJ1-1; no firm D call. V lost 3 bases and J 1 base, leaving 6 bases between the germline ends. The length of the CDR3 is 13 residues. The DNA for the CDR3 is TGTGCCAGCAGTTTCGGTAAGAACACTGAAGCTTTCTTT. Residues: CASSFGKNTEAFF.

The table lists this clone with a count of one. The chain employs TRBV19 and TRBJ1-2; tentative D call: TRBD1 (5 bases). V dropped 6 bases and J dropped 5 bases, with 16 bases sitting between them. The CDR3 covers 14 residues. Germline CDR1 is LNHDA and CDR2 is SQIVND (reference sequence). The DNA for the CDR3 is TGTGCCAGTAGCCAACCCGGGGGGACGTATGGCTACACCTTC. This codes for CASSQPGGTYGYTF.

V is TRBV28 and J is TRBJ1-1; 7 bases align to TRBD1. Germline V gives CDR1 MDHEN, CDR2 SYDVKM. This CDR3 has 14 residues. With 6 bases clipped from V and 3 bases from J, the junction kept 7 bases outside the gene matches. The CDR3 spells CASSLSDRHTEAFF. Here the CDR3 DNA reads TGTGCCAGCAGCCTCTCGGACAGGCACACTGAAGCTTTCTTT.

The rearrangement links TRBV7-3 to TRBJ1-1; D may be TRBD1 (5 bases). Trimming cost V 3 bases and J 7 bases, with 12 bases left between them. Germline CDR1 SGHTA, CDR2 FQGTGA. The CDR3 is 13 residues long. The CDR3 reads CASSFVPDSEAFF. The CDR3 DNA sequence: TGTGCCAGCAGCTTCGTACCTGACAGTGAAGCTTTCTTT.

Points on this clone: Sequence at one end of the junction differs from germline and may be a read error. The V call is TRBV2, the J call TRBJ1-2; 9 bases are shared with TRBD1. Per the germline V gene, CDR1 is SNHLY and CDR2 is FYNNEI. The CDR3 is 11 amino acids. The DNA of the CDR3 is TGTGCCAGCAAGATACAGTGGGACAGGGTCTTC. It codes for CASKIQWDRVF.

V usage is TRBV3-1 (or the pseudogene TRBV3-2) and J usage is TRBJ2-7; a possible D gene is TRBD1 (6 bases). The CDR3 contains 19 residues. Germline V lookup: CDR1 LGHDT, CDR2 YNNKEL (reference sequence). The V end was cut by 3 bases, the J end by 0 bases, with 24 bases between. The DNA for the CDR3 is TGTGCCAGCAGCCACATAACAGGGATCGGACACACAGCCTCCTACGAGCAGTACTTC. Residues: CASSHITGIGHTASYEQYF.

This clone was recorded only once. The gene calls are TRBV7-2 and TRBJ1-2; the D gene is possibly TRBD1 (6 bases). Trimming removed 5 bases from V and 2 bases from J, with 15 bases in between. The CDR3 length is 15 residues. The germline V gene encodes CDR1 SGHTA and CDR2 FQGNSA. CDR3 nucleotide sequence: TGTGCCAGCAGCGCAGCACAGGGCTCAAACTATGGCTACACCTTC. Its protein is CASSAAQGSNYGYTF.

CDR3 region: CASSTGRPNTEAFF. The CDR3 DNA is TGTGCCAGTAGTACCGGGAGACCGAACACTGAAGCTTTCTTT. The gene calls are TRBV19 and TRBJ1-1, with D hard to call. The V and J ends lost 4 bases and 1 base respectively, with 10 bases between them. Per the germline V gene, CDR1 is LNHDA and CDR2 is SQIVND (reference sequence). The CDR3 length is 14 residues.

The chain has TRBV23-1 and TRBJ1-1; D is perhaps TRBD1 (6 bases). TRBV23-1 is an ORF, and what it does is uncertain. V lost 4 bases and J lost 1, with 16 bases in between. The CDR3 totals 16 residues. CDR3 amino acids: CASSLETGSSNTEAFF. CDR3 in DNA: TGCGCCAGCAGTCTCGAAACAGGGAGCTCGAACACTGAAGCTTTCTTT.

The rearrangement links TRBV5-6 to TRBJ1-1; no clear D gene. The CDR3 runs to 13 residues. The V end lost 0 bases, the J end lost 4 bases, and 7 bases lay between the germline ends. In germline, CDR1 is SGHDT, CDR2 YYEEEE. CDR3 protein: CASSLGAGTEAFF. The CDR3 DNA reads as TGTGCCAGCAGCTTGGGGGCAGGCACTGAAGCTTTCTTT.

V is TRBV2 and J is TRBJ1-2, with a possible D match to TRBD1 (5 bases). Germline values: CDR1 SNHLY, CDR2 FYNNEI. Trimming pared 5 bases from V and 4 bases from J, leaving 14 bases between. This CDR3 region has 14 residues. The CDR3 sequence: CASSPQGALYGYTF. In DNA form, the CDR3 reads TGTGCCAGCAGTCCCCAGGGTGCCCTCTATGGCTACACCTTC.

The genes are TRBV5-6 and TRBJ1-1; 11 nucleotides align to TRBD1. This CDR3 is 18 amino acids long. The J segment lost 1 base and the V segment lost 6 bases, leaving 14 bases of the junction unmatched. The germline gives CDR1 SGHDT, CDR2 YYEEEE. The CDR3 is CASKGQGGVVERNTEAFF. In DNA form, the CDR3 reads TGTGCCAGCAAGGGACAGGGGGGAGTTGTTGAGAGGAACACTGAAGCTTTCTTT.

The V gene is TRBV30, the J gene TRBJ1-1; 7 bases are a match to TRBD1. Germline lookup yields CDR1 GTSNPN and CDR2 SVGIG (reference sequence). The junction had 10 bases not matched to a gene; V was cut back by 5 bases and J by 4 bases. CDR3 length equals 14 residues. The CDR3 region is CAWSTGMVSTEAFF. The CDR3 DNA sequence: TGTGCCTGGTCGACAGGGATGGTTAGCACTGAAGCTTTCTTT.

This chain connects TRBV9 to TRBJ2-2, with 13 bases matching TRBD2. Germline CDR1 and CDR2: SGDLS and YYNGEE. The CDR3 extends over 18 amino acids. The ends lost 4 bases at V and 1 base at J; junction bases unmatched: 7. CDR3 nucleotide sequence: TGTGCCAGCAGCCCGAGACTAGCGGGGGGCCTGAACACCGGGGAGCTGTTTTTT. Translating gives CASSPRLAGGLNTGELFF.

The genes are TRBV12-3 or TRBV12-4 and TRBJ1-5; no definite D call. Trimming took off 2 bases at V and 12 bases at J, with 14 bases between the two ends. The CDR3 loop spans 13 amino acids. DNA for the CDR3: TGTGCCAGCAGTTTACTAGCCGGCAGGAGCCAGCATTTT. Translating it yields CASSLLAGRSQHF.

This sequence joins TRBV21-1 and TRBJ1-1. TRBV21-1 is an annotated pseudogene. The CDR3 is made up of 16 amino acids. CDR3 region: CASPPGTLRMNTEAFF. For the CDR3, the DNA is TGTGCCAGCCCCCCCGGTACTCTACGAATGAACACTGAAGCTTTCTTT.

This sequence joins TRBV3-1 (or the pseudogene TRBV3-2) and TRBJ1-5; no firm D call. V was shortened by 4 bases and J by 3 bases, with 10 bases between the two germline ends. The CDR3 runs 14 residues. CDR1 and CDR2 (germline): LGHDT, YNNKEL (reference sequence). The CDR3 bases are TGTGCCAGCAGCCCTCAGGTACACAATCAGCCCCAGCATTTT. Translated: CASSPQVHNQPQHF.

The chain couples TRBV2 to TRBJ1-1; D possibly corresponds to TRBD1 (6 bases). Deletions cut 6 bases from V and 11 bases from J, with 13 bases between. This CDR3 has 11 amino acids. CDR1 is SNHLY, CDR2 FYNNEI, per germline. CDR3 in amino acids: CASRTGQQAFF. CDR3 nucleotides: TGTGCCAGCAGGACAGGCCAACAGGCTTTCTTT.

This clone has a handful of counts. The sample contains more than one DNA sequence encoding this CDR3. The CDR3 here is CASSQAGLAGGPSSYNEQFF. CDR3 nucleotide sequence: TGCGCCAGCAGCCAAGCGGGCCTAGCGGGGGGTCCGAGCTCCTACAATGAGCAGTTCTTC. This sequence joins TRBV4-1 and TRBJ2-1, with 11 nucleotides matching TRBD2. The CDR3 loop spans 20 amino acids. With V trimmed by 1 base and J by 0 bases, 11 bases remained unmatched. In germline, CDR1 is MGHRA, CDR2 YSYEKL.

This clone has only a few counts. Other DNA sequences in the same sample also yield this CDR3. The rearrangement joins TRBV18 to TRBJ1-1, with 9 bases lining up with TRBD1. In germline, CDR1 is KGHSH, CDR2 LQKENI. The CDR3 has 15 amino acids. V was pared by 6 bases and J by 2 bases, with 7 bases of the junction left unmatched. The CDR3 protein is CASSHDRGRNTEAFF. CDR3 sequence (DNA): TGTGCCAGCTCCCACGACAGGGGGAGAAACACTGAAGCTTTCTTT.

J is TRBJ1-3 and V is TRBV6-2 or TRBV6-3; D uncertain. The germline V gene has CDR1 MNHEY and CDR2 SVGEGT. CDR3 length equals 14 residues. With 6 bases removed from V and 0 bases from J, the gap between germline ends came to 9 bases. The CDR3 spells CASSQQSSGNTIYF. Here the CDR3 DNA reads TGTGCCAGCAGCCAACAGAGCTCTGGAAACACCATATATTTT.

This clone was picked up one time. The chain carries TRBV5-1 and TRBJ2-2, with TRBD2 matching over 12 bases. Germline CDR1 SGHRS, CDR2 YFSETQ. J was trimmed by 4 bases and V by 5 bases; bases with no gene match: 9. The CDR3 is 17 amino acids. The DNA of the CDR3 is TGCGCCAGCAGGTGGCTAGCGGGGGGGCCGAGCACCGGGGAGCTGTTTTTT. It codes for CASRWLAGGPSTGELFF.

CDR3 nucleotides: TGTGCCAGCAGCGTCCAGGGGGCATTAGGAGAGACCCAGTACTTC. Translating it yields CASSVQGALGETQYF. The chain uses TRBV6-5 and TRBJ2-5; the match to TRBD1 covers 8 bases. The germline gives CDR1 MNHEY, CDR2 SVGAGI. After removal of 6 bases from V and 4 bases from J, the junction contained 10 bases not matched to a gene. The CDR3 contains 15 residues.

The chain uses TRBV5-3 and TRBJ1-2, with a weak D call TRBD1 (6 bases). TRBV5-3 belongs to the ORF category, with a function that is uncertain. The germline V and J ends were trimmed by 0 bases and 0 bases, with 27 bases remaining between them. CDR3 length: 21 residues. In DNA form, the CDR3 reads TGTGCCAGAAGCTTGGCAAATCTTGGACAGTTATACAAGTTAGCTAACTATGGCTACACCTTC. This gives the protein CARSLANLGQLYKLANYGYTF.